This T cell receptor (beta chain) was documented in a study of blood T cell repertoires in COVID-19. Background on the study: Italy, Spain and the United States were the sources of the convalescent and acute COVID-19 samples. In each case, the material was cDNA or gDNA derived from T cells, B-cell-depleted T cells, or PBMCs.

Germline V gene sequence: CDR1 SGHRS, CDR2 YFSETQ. V trimming: 4 bases; J trimming: 7 bases; junction bases outside the gene matches: 13. The CDR3 covers 16 residues. Per the authors' pipeline: Quantification of nucleated cells was approximated via reference gene primer amplification. Sequenced by immunoSEQ multiplex PCR; TCRdb stores in-frame clones only, minus some. The V and J calls and clone size are taken from that table; D and trimming were inferred from the DNA. The table has some 250,000 clones, around four fifths seen once. The specimen was peripheral blood. V is TRBV5-1 and J is TRBJ1-2; 10 bases are a match to TRBD1. The receptor comes from a man in his sixties with acute or convalescent COVID-19. The CDR3 here is CASSIVPGQGLSGYTF. The DNA of the CDR3 is TGCGCCAGCAGCATTGTTCCGGGACAGGGGCTCAGTGGCTACACCTTC.